The 10 T cell receptor beta chains given below trace back to one sample, sequenced in a study of Graves' ophthalmopathy and Graves' hyperthyroidism. CDR3 regions of TCR beta were amplified from RNA transcripts. First-round RT-PCR employed HTBI primers, with a second-round multiplex PCR after it. One entry per CDR3 protein results from TCRdb running MiXCR on the multiplex PCR reads. This table holds around 520,000 distinct CDR3 sequences, less than 40% found once. Source material: peripheral blood or thyroid tissue (not recorded which). These TCRs come from an adult man with Graves' hyperthyroidism.

This clonotype was recorded many times. This rearrangement joins TRBV20-1 to TRBJ1-2; D not certain. Trimming shortened V by 0 bases and J by 3 bases, and 17 bases separated the two germline ends. The germline V gene has CDR1 DFQATT and CDR2 SNEGSKA (reference sequence). This CDR3 is built from 16 residues. The DNA of the CDR3 is TGCAGTGCTAGAGATCGTGGCCGAGCGGATTACTATGGCTACACCTTC. It codes for CSARDRGRADYYGYTF.

This clonotype showed up many times. This chain links TRBV10-3 with TRBJ2-1, with 10 bases fitting TRBD1. The CDR3 is made up of 15 amino acids. CDR1 and CDR2 (germline): ENHRY, SYGVKD. The trim removed 3 bases at V and 8 bases at J, leaving 7 bases unmatched. The CDR3 sequence is CAISDRDRGRDEQFF. The CDR3 DNA sequence: TGTGCCATCAGTGATCGGGACAGGGGTCGGGATGAGCAGTTCTTC.

The V call is TRBV11-2, the J call TRBJ1-5; TRBD1 might be the D (5 bases). The CDR3 extends over 13 amino acids. Germline CDR1 and CDR2: SGHAT and FQNNGV. Trimming cost V 5 bases and J 5 bases, with 10 bases left between them. The CDR3 here is CASSPGTYQPQHF. The CDR3 DNA is TGTGCCAGCAGCCCTGGGACCTATCAGCCCCAGCATTTT.

This clonotype was counted many times. V is TRBV10-3 and J is TRBJ2-2, with D maybe TRBD1 (5 bases). This CDR3 spans 15 amino acids. The germline V gene encodes CDR1 ENHRY and CDR2 SYGVKD. Trimming stripped 7 bases from V and 6 bases from J, with 18 bases between. CDR3 protein: CAIKGQGSAAGELFF. The CDR3 nucleotides read TGTGCCATCAAGGGGCAGGGAAGCGCCGCCGGGGAGCTGTTTTTT.

This clonotype was seen repeatedly, ten times or more. This chain connects TRBV2 to TRBJ2-5; D may be TRBD1 (5 bases). This CDR3 contains 15 residues. Trimming cost V 1 base and J 2 bases, with 11 bases left between them. The germline V gene has CDR1 SNHLY and CDR2 FYNNEI. CDR3 amino acids: CASSEGMGQQETQYF. For the CDR3, the DNA is TGTGCCAGCAGTGAAGGGATGGGGCAGCAAGAGACCCAGTACTTC. The whole variable domain, filled in from reference TRBV2 and TRBJ2-5, reads EPEVTQTPSHQVTQMGQEVILRCVPISNHLYFYWYRQILGQKVEFLVSFYNNEISEKSEIFDDQFSVERPDGSNFTLKIRSTKLEDSAMYFCASSEGMGQQETQYFGPGTRLLVL.

This clonotype was counted many times. The CDR3 nucleotides are TGCAGCGTTGAGGGGGACATCTACGAGCAGTACTTC. This gives the protein CSVEGDIYEQYF. The chain is built from TRBV29-1 and TRBJ2-7; D might be TRBD1 (6 bases). Trimming took 3 bases from V and 3 from J, leaving 9 bases between them. Looked up from germline, CDR1 is SQVTM and CDR2 is ANQGSEA. The CDR3 is made up of 12 amino acids.

This clonotype occurred many times. The CDR3: CASSLVASGHSYEQYF. As DNA, the CDR3 is TGTGCCAGCAGCTTAGTGGCTAGCGGACACTCCTACGAGCAGTACTTC. The rearrangement joins TRBV7-2 to TRBJ2-7, with 7 bases fitting TRBD2. This CDR3 has 16 residues. The germline V gene encodes CDR1 SGHTA and CDR2 FQGNSA. Trimming took 1 base from V and 0 from J; bases not matched to a gene: 6.

V is TRBV12-3 or TRBV12-4 and J is TRBJ2-7; 8 bases map to TRBD1. The CDR3 totals 15 residues. Trimming took 6 bases from V and 7 from J; bases not matched to a gene: 14. CDR3 residues: CASRYRTGNTGEQYF. As DNA, the CDR3 is TGTGCCAGCAGATACCGGACAGGGAACACCGGGGAGCAGTACTTC.

This clonotype was found many times. The chain carries TRBV6-5 and TRBJ2-6; 9 bases are shared with TRBD1. After removal of 6 bases from V and 0 bases from J, the junction contained 6 bases not matched to a gene. Germline CDR1 reads MNHEY; CDR2 reads SVGAGI. This CDR3 contains 17 residues. CDR3 coding DNA: TGTGCCAGCAGACCCGGGACAGGGAGCTCTGGGGCCAACGTCCTGACTTTC. Its protein is CASRPGTGSSGANVLTF.

The rearrangement links TRBV20-1 to TRBJ1-2; D might be TRBD1 (6 bases). Between the trimmed V and J ends, which lost 3 bases and 6 bases, there was a span of 20 bases. Looked up from germline, CDR1 is DFQATT and CDR2 is SNEGSKA (reference sequence). CDR3 length: 15 amino acids. The CDR3 DNA follows: TGCAGTGCTAGTTTCGGAAGCAGGGGCCCAGATGGCTACACCTTC. Its translation is CSASFGSRGPDGYTF.